These T cell receptor beta chains were read from a single sample in a study of T-cell memory formation after mild COVID-19. TCRdb analysed the 5' RACE reads with MiXCR anew, one entry per CDR3 protein. This table has around 420,000 distinct CDR3 sequences, roughly 26% appearing once. The sample comprised PBMCs or a T cell subset sorted from them (not recorded which). These receptors came from an adult woman who had mild COVID-19 (a few samples of this study predate the infection). Cell type and time point are not known. The CDR3 runs from the conserved cysteine through the conserved F or W. The order of the fields is D gene, J gene, V gene, clone size, CDR3 DNA, CDR3 protein. A D gene is named only where the DNA matches it firmly. Where a row states a size, it is once, few, many or the class of an expanded clone; other rows omit it.

>NA|TRBJ2-3|TRBV12-3/TRBV12-4|few
TGTGCCAGCAGTCGGACAGTTGGCACAGATACGCAGTATTTT
CASSRTVGTDTQYF
>TRBD1|TRBJ1-2|TRBV5-1|many
TGCGCCAGCAGCTTGGAGGCACAGGGGGCTCTCTATGGCTACACCTTC
CASSLEAQGALYGYTF
>NA|TRBJ2-1|TRBV3-1|few
TGTGCCAGCAGCCACTCCGGACAGGGAGGGCATGAGCAGTTCTTC
CASSHSGQGGHEQFF
>TRBD1|TRBJ2-7|TRBV27|few
TGTGCCAGCAGTTTAAGGCAGGGGGCGGGGGAGCAGTACTTC
CASSLRQGAGEQYF
>NA|TRBJ1-1|TRBV4-1|few
TGCGCCAGCAGCCAGGTCCTCAACCGGGACACTGAAGCTTTCTTT
CASSQVLNRDTEAFF
>TRBD2|TRBJ2-6|TRBV30|many
TGTGCCATTGGGGGGGTCACATACTCTGGGGCCAACGTCCTGACTTTC
CAIGGVTYSGANVLTF
>TRBD1|TRBJ2-4|TRBV29-1|few
TGCAGCGCCGAACAGGGGTCCAAAAACATTCAGTACTTC
CSAEQGSKNIQYF
>NA|TRBJ1-6|TRBV7-2|NA
TGTGCCAGCAGCCTCTTAACAGGTTATAATTCACCCCTCCACTTT
CASSLLTGYNSPLHF
>NA|TRBJ1-5|TRBV12-3/TRBV12-4|NA
TGTGCCAGCAGTCGGGAGTATAGCAATCAGCCCCAGCATTTT
CASSREYSNQPQHF
>NA|TRBJ2-1|TRBV11-1|NA
TGTGCCAGCAGTTCCTACCAGGGATCTTACAATGAGCAGTTCTTC
CASSSYQGSYNEQFF
>NA|TRBJ1-5|TRBV21-1|NA
TGTGCCAGCAGCACCAGGGAGGGAAGCAATCAGCCCCAGCATTTT
CASSTREGSNQPQHF
>TRBD1|TRBJ2-7|TRBV29-1|few
TGCAGCGTCCACGCTGGCAGGGGGATAGGCGAGCAGTACTTC
CSVHAGRGIGEQYF
>NA|TRBJ1-1|TRBV24-1|NA
TGTGCCACCAGTGATTTGACAGGTGAAGCTTTCTTT
CATSDLTGEAFF
>NA|TRBJ1-1|TRBV4-1|NA
TGCGCCAGCAGCCAAGATCAGCTGATGGTATTCGAAGCTTTCTTT
CASSQDQLMVFEAFF
>TRBD2|TRBJ2-1|TRBV12-3/TRBV12-4|NA
TGTGCCAGCAGTCCCCCGGGACTAGAGCCCCCCTACAATGAGCAGTTCTTC
CASSPPGLEPPYNEQFF
>NA|TRBJ2-5|TRBV21-1|NA
TGTGCCAGCAGCCCTGGGGCGTGCCAAGAGACCCAGTACTTC
CASSPGACQETQYF
>NA|TRBJ2-7|TRBV12-3/TRBV12-4|NA
TGTGCCAGCAGTTGGGGTTCGGGGCTTAGGAACGAGCAGTACTTC
CASSWGSGLRNEQYF
>NA|TRBJ1-2|TRBV10-3|few
TGTGCCATCAGTGAGATTGAGGGACGCTATGGCTACACCTTC
CAISEIEGRYGYTF
>NA|TRBJ1-2|TRBV7-9|NA
TGTGCCAGCAGCTTAGTGTTAGCGGGAAGGGTTGGCTACACCTTC
CASSLVLAGRVGYTF
>NA|TRBJ1-6|TRBV5-1|NA
TGCGCCAGCAGCAGATCCGGGCCAAGCTCCTATAATTCACCCCTCCACTTT
CASSRSGPSSYNSPLHF
>TRBD1|TRBJ2-1|TRBV11-1|NA
TGTGCCAGCAGTTCGGACAGGACCTACAATGAGCAGTTCTTC
CASSSDRTYNEQFF